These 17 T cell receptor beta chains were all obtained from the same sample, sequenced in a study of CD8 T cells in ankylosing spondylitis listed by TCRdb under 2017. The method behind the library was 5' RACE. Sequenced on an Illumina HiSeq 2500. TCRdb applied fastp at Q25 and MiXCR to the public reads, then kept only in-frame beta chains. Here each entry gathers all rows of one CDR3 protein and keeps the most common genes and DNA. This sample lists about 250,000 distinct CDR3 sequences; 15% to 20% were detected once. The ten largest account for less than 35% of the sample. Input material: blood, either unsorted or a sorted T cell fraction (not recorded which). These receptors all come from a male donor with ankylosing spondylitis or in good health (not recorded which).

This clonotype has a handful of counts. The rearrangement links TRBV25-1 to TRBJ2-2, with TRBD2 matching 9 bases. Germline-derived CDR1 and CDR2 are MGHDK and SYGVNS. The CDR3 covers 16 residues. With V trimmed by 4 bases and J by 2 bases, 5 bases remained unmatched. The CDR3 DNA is TGTGCCAGCAGTGTTTTAGCGGGAGTTAACACCGGGGAGCTGTTTTTT. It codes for CASSVLAGVNTGELFF.

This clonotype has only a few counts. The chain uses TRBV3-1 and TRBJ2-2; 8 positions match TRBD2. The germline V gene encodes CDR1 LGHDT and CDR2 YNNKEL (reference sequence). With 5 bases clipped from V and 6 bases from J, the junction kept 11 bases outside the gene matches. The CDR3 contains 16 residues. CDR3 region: CASSSNALAVAGELFF. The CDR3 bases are TGTGCCAGCAGCTCCAATGCACTAGCGGTGGCCGGGGAGCTGTTTTTT.

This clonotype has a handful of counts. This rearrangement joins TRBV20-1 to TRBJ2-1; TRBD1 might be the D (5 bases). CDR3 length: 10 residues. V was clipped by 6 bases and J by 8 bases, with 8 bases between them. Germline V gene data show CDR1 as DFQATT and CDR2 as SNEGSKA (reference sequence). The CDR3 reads CSAEGDEQFF. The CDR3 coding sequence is TGCAGTGCGGAAGGGGATGAGCAGTTCTTC.

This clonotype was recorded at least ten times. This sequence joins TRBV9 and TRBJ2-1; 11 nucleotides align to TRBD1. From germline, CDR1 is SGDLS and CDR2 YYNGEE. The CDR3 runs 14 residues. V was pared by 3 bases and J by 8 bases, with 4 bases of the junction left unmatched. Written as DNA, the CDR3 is TGTGCCAGCAGCGGGACAGGGGGCGACTATGAGCAGTTCTTC. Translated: CASSGTGGDYEQFF.

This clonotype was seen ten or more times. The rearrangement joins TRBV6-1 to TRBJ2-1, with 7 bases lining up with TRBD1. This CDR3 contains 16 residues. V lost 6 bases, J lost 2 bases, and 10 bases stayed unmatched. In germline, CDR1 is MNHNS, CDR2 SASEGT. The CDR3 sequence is CASSLLRDSTYNEQFF. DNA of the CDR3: TGTGCCAGCAGCCTCCTCCGGGACAGTACCTACAATGAGCAGTTCTTC.

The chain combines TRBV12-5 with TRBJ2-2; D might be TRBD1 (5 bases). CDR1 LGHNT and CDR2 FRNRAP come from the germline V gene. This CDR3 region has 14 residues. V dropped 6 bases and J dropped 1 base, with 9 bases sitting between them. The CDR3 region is CASGLTGNTGELFF. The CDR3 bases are TGTGCTAGTGGCTTAACAGGGAACACCGGGGAGCTGTTTTTT.

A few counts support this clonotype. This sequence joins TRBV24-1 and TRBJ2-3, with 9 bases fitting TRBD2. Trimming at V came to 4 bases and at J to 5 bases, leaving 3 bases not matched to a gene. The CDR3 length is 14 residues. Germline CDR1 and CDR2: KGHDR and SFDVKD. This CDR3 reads CATSDPTSGDTQYF. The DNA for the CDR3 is TGTGCCACCAGTGACCCGACTAGCGGAGATACGCAGTATTTT.

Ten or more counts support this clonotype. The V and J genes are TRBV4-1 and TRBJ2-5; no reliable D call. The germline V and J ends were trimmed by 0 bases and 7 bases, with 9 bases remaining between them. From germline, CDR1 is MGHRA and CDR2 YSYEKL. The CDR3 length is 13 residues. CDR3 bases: TGCGCCAGCAGCCAAGACTTCTCGTCGACCCAGTACTTC. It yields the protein CASSQDFSSTQYF.

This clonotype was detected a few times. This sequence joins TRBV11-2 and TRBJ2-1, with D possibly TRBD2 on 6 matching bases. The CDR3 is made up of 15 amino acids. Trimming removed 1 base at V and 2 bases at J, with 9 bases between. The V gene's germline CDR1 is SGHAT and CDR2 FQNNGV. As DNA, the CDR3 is TGTGCCAGCAGCTTAGTTTTAGCGGCCTACAATGAGCAGTTCTTC. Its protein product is CASSLVLAAYNEQFF.

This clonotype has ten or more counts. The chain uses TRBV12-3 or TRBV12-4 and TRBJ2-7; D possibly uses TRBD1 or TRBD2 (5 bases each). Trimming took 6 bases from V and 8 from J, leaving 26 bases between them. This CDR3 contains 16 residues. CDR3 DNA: TGTGCCAGCAGACGTCAAACCGGGACCCGTTTTGCTCAGCAGTACTTC. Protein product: CASRRQTGTRFAQQYF.

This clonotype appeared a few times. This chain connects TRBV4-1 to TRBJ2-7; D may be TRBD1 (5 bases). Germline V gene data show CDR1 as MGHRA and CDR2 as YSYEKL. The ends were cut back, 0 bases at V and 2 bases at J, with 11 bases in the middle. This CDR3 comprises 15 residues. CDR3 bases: TGCGCCAGCAGCCAAGATGGAACAGGAGCCTACGAGCAGTACTTC. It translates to CASSQDGTGAYEQYF.

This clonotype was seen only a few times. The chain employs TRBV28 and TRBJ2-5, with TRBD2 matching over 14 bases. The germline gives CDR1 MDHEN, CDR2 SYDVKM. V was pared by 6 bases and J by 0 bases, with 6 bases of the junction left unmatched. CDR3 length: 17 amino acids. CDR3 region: CASREAGLAGDQETQYF. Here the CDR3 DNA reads TGTGCCAGCAGGGAGGCGGGACTAGCGGGAGACCAAGAGACCCAGTACTTC.

CDR3 nucleotide sequence: TGCAGCGTTGAACGGGAGGGCCCCACAGATACGCAGTATTTT. Translated: CSVEREGPTDTQYF. The chain joins TRBV29-1 to TRBJ2-3, with 8 bases identical to TRBD2. The CDR3 totals 14 residues. Germline V CDR1 and CDR2: SQVTM, ANQGSEA. V was pared by 2 bases and J by 2 bases, with 3 bases of the junction left unmatched.

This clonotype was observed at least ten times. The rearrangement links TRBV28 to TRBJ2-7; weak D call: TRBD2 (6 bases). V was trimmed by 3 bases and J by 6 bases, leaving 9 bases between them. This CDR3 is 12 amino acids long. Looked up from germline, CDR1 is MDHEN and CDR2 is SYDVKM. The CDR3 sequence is CASSFRGGEQYF. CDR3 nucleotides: TGTGCCAGCAGTTTCCGGGGAGGCGAGCAGTACTTC. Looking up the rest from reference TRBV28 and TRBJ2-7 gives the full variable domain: DVKVTQSSRYLVKRTGEKVFLECVQDMDHENMFWYRQDPGLGLRLIYFSYDVKMKEKGDIPEGYSVSREKKERFSLILESASTNQTSMYLCASSFRGGEQYFGPGTRLTVT.

Written as DNA, the CDR3 is TGCGCCAGCAGCCAAGCGGCGGATGAAGCTTTCTTT. It codes for CASSQAADEAFF. This chain uses TRBV4-1 with TRBJ1-1; no firm D call. V lost 1 base, J lost 7 bases, and 7 bases lay in between. The CDR3 runs 12 residues. Germline CDR1 MGHRA, CDR2 YSYEKL.

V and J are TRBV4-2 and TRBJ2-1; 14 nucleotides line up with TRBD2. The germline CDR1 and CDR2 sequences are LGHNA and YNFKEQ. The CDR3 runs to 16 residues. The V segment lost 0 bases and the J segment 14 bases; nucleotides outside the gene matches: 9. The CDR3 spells CASSQDPGLAGGSKFF. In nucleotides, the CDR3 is TGTGCCAGCAGCCAAGATCCAGGACTAGCGGGAGGTAGCAAGTTCTTC.

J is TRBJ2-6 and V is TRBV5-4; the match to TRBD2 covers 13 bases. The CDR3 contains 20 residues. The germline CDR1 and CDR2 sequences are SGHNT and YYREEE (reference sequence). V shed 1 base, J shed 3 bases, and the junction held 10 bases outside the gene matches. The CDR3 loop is CASSLWTSGSLSIGANVLTF. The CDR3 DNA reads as TGTGCCAGCAGCTTGTGGACTAGCGGGAGTCTCTCCATTGGGGCCAACGTCCTGACTTTC.